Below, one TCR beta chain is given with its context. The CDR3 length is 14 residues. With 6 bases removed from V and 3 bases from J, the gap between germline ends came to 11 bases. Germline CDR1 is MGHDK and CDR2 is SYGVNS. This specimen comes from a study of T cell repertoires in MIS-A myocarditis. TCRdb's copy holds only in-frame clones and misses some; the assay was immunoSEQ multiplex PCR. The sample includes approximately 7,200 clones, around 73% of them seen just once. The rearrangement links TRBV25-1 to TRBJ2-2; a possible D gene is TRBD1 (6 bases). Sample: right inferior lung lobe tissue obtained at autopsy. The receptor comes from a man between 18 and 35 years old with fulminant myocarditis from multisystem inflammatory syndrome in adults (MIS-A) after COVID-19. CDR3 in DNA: TGTGCCAGCAGACAGGGCGGGTACACCGGGGAGCTGTTTTTT. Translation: CASRQGGYTGELFF.